Following are 17 T cell receptor beta chains from one sample sequenced in a study of cytomegalovirus exposure and HLA in healthy donors. Researchers ran the PCR with 60 Vbeta and 13 Jbeta primers. Profiled with immunoSEQ multiplex PCR; TCRdb holds only in-frame clones, not every one. The sample consists of some 160,000 clones, over 60% of them appearing once. The sequenced material came from PBMCs. The receptors originated from a man aged 35-49 years in good health and CMV-seronegative.

The V gene is TRBV30, the J gene TRBJ2-7; 7 positions agree with TRBD1. V was pared by 5 bases and J by 0 bases, with 1 base of the junction left unmatched. CDR1 GTSNPN and CDR2 SVGIG come from the germline V gene (reference sequence). The CDR3 runs 12 residues. CDR3 DNA: TGTGCCTGGGGGGACAGCTCCTACGAGCAGTACTTC. As protein: CAWGDSSYEQYF.

The chain combines TRBV2 with TRBJ1-5; the match to TRBD1 covers 7 bases. Germline lookup yields CDR1 SNHLY and CDR2 FYNNEI. CDR3 length: 14 amino acids. V dropped 4 bases and J dropped 4; count of bases not matched to a gene: 4. The CDR3: CASSVDRANQPQHF. In DNA form, the CDR3 reads TGTGCCAGCAGTGTCGACAGGGCTAATCAGCCCCAGCATTTT.

This clone was observed a handful of times. The V and J genes are TRBV7-9 and TRBJ2-7; D is undetermined. CDR3 size: 12 residues. From germline, CDR1 is SEHNR and CDR2 FQNEAQ (reference sequence). V lost 6 bases and J lost 5, with 11 bases in between. The DNA of the CDR3 is TGTGCCAGCAGTTCAATCCGGGACGAGCAGTACTTC. This gives the protein CASSSIRDEQYF.

The chain employs TRBV6-1 and TRBJ1-1; D ambiguous. V was clipped by 3 bases and J by 0 bases, with 14 bases between them. Germline CDR1 is MNHNS and CDR2 is SASEGT. The CDR3 covers 16 residues. This CDR3 is CASSDSHTVLNTEAFF. DNA for the CDR3: TGTGCCAGCAGTGATTCCCACACCGTCTTGAACACTGAAGCTTTCTTT.

V is TRBV10-2 and J is TRBJ1-5, with TRBD1 as a possible D gene (6 bases). Germline CDR1 reads WSHSY; CDR2 reads SAAADI. The CDR3 has 14 amino acids. The V end lost 2 bases, the J end lost 5 bases, and 10 bases lay between the germline ends. The CDR3 reads CASSEGQSDQPQHF. In DNA, the CDR3 is TGCGCCAGCAGTGAGGGACAGTCAGATCAGCCCCAGCATTTT.

The chain combines TRBV27 with TRBJ2-7; 9 bases fit TRBD1. The V segment lost 8 bases and the J segment 2 bases; nucleotides outside the gene matches: 4. CDR3 length: 13 residues. CDR1 and CDR2 from the germline V gene are MNHEY and SMNVEV (reference sequence). The CDR3 sequence is CASGDRDTYEQYF. In DNA, the CDR3 is TGTGCCAGCGGGGACAGGGACACCTACGAGCAGTACTTC.

A single count supports this clone. This chain uses TRBV30 with TRBJ2-3; no clear D. Germline V gene data show CDR1 as GTSNPN and CDR2 as SVGIG (reference sequence). V was cut by 0 bases and J by 4 bases, with 8 bases left in between. The CDR3 extends over 13 amino acids. CDR3 sequence reads: CAWSVHAADTQYF. The CDR3 nucleotides are TGTGCCTGGAGTGTACACGCGGCAGATACGCAGTATTTT.

The chain joins TRBV5-1 to TRBJ1-4; D unresolved. Germline V lookup: CDR1 SGHRS, CDR2 YFSETQ. This CDR3 is 14 amino acids long. Trimming removed 0 bases at V and 4 bases at J, with 7 bases between. The CDR3 DNA reads as TGCGCCAGCAGCTTGGTACCGGGTAATGAAAAACTGTTTTTT. Translating it yields CASSLVPGNEKLFF.

The chain uses TRBV6-5 and TRBJ2-5; TRBD2 matches at 12 bases. CDR3 length equals 16 residues. Germline lookup yields CDR1 MNHEY and CDR2 SVGAGI. The V gene end was trimmed by 2 bases and the J gene end by 2 bases; junction bases not matched to a gene: 3. For the CDR3, the DNA is TGTGCCAGCAGTTACGCCGGGACTAGCGGGCAAGAGACCCAGTACTTC. Protein: CASSYAGTSGQETQYF.

J is TRBJ2-1 and V is TRBV6-1, with a weak D call TRBD1 (5 bases). The germline CDR1 and CDR2 sequences are MNHNS and SASEGT. The CDR3 extends over 14 amino acids. Trimming took off 3 bases at V and 6 bases at J, with 12 bases between the two ends. The CDR3 here is CASSELRGLNEQFF. The CDR3, as DNA: TGTGCCAGCAGTGAGTTAAGGGGTCTCAATGAGCAGTTCTTC.

This clone is a singleton in its sample. The CDR3 nucleotides read TGTGCCAGCACCATGGGACTAGCCAAAAACATTCAGTACTTC. Translation gives CASTMGLAKNIQYF. The chain carries TRBV28 and TRBJ2-4, with D possibly matching TRBD2 (6 bases). With 7 bases removed from V and 0 bases from J, the gap between germline ends came to 10 bases. In germline, CDR1 is MDHEN, CDR2 SYDVKM. This CDR3 contains 14 residues.

A word on this clone: Mismatch with germline at one junction end may stem from a read error. The chain is built from TRBV5-1 and TRBJ1-6; a weak D match, TRBD1 (6 bases). Germline V gives CDR1 SGHRS, CDR2 YFSETQ. CDR3 length: 15 residues. This CDR3 is CASSLGTMYNSPLNF. In nucleotides, the CDR3 is TGCGCCAGCAGCTTAGGGACAATGTATAATTCACCCCTCAACTTT.

The chain joins TRBV9 to TRBJ2-3; the match to TRBD2 covers 7 bases. The CDR3 has 14 amino acids. V shed 9 bases, J shed 5 bases, and the junction held 12 bases outside the gene matches. Germline CDR1 and CDR2: SGDLS and YYNGEE. The CDR3 is CATGAGDGGDTQYF. The CDR3, as DNA: TGTGCCACCGGTGCGGGAGACGGAGGAGATACGCAGTATTTT.

This clone came up a few times. V and J are TRBV2 and TRBJ2-7; 9 bases match TRBD2. Per the germline V gene, CDR1 is SNHLY and CDR2 is FYNNEI. The CDR3 contains 15 residues. Trimming took 3 bases from V and 4 from J; bases not matched to a gene: 7. The DNA of the CDR3 is TGTGCCAGCAGTGATGGAGGACTAGCGTTATACGAGCAGTACTTC. It encodes CASSDGGLALYEQYF.

This chain links TRBV5-1 with TRBJ1-4; maybe TRBD1 (5 bases). This CDR3 is built from 15 residues. V was shortened by 0 bases and J by 8 bases, with 14 bases between the two germline ends. Germline CDR1 reads SGHRS; CDR2 reads YFSETQ. CDR3 bases: TGCGCCAGCAGCTTGGGCGGGACCTCGGGGGAAAAACTGTTTTTT. Translating gives CASSLGGTSGEKLFF.

The J gene is TRBJ2-2, the V gene TRBV27; D is unresolved. The CDR3 totals 15 residues. Per germline, CDR1 MNHEY and CDR2 SMNVEV (reference sequence). The V end lost 1 base, the J end lost 6 bases, and 12 bases lay between the germline ends. This chain's CDR3 is CASSLFFGYAGELFF. The DNA of the CDR3 is TGTGCCAGCAGTTTATTTTTCGGGTACGCCGGGGAGCTGTTTTTT.

The sample holds a few counts of this clone. The genes are TRBV5-4 and TRBJ1-6, with D maybe TRBD1 (5 bases). Germline V gives CDR1 SGHNT, CDR2 YYREEE (reference sequence). The CDR3 totals 14 residues. Trimming took off 7 bases at V and 10 bases at J, with 18 bases between the two ends. In DNA form, the CDR3 reads TGTGCCAGCGGGGGGGGGACCGGTGTCTCACCCCTCCACTTT. Protein product: CASGGGTGVSPLHF.